This TCR beta chain was found in a study of glioma-infiltrating T cells. The iRepertoire nested amplicon-rescue multiplex PCR amplified TCR alpha and beta CDR3s from RNA. TCRdb passed the multiplex PCR reads through MiXCR, listing each CDR3 protein once. The sample contains approximately 130,000 distinct CDR3 sequences, under 30% of which appear only once. Germline V gene lookup returns CDR1 MGHDK and CDR2 SYGVNS. V shed 3 bases and J 0 bases; nucleotides not matched to a gene: 8. This CDR3 is built from 17 residues. The sample was glioma tissue, nonneoplastic brain tissue, or PBMCs (not recorded which). This chain links TRBV25-1 with TRBJ2-3; TRBD2 matches 8 bases. The origin of this receptor is a human donor with low-grade glioma or glioblastoma, undergoing nonglioma brain surgery, or in good health (not recorded which). CDR3 amino acids: CASSERTSGESTDTQYF. CDR3 bases: TGTGCCAGCAGTGAGCGAACTAGCGGCGAAAGCACAGATACGCAGTATTTT.